Detailed here is one T cell receptor beta chain. Sequencing was performed with immunoSEQ multiplex PCR; in TCRdb, only in-frame clones are kept and a portion is missing. The sample has about half a million clones, roughly nine tenths seen once. The data belong to a study of Ad26.COV2.S vaccination and SARS-CoV-2 variants. Documented treatment: about 20 received Ad26.COV2.S at low or high dose, single or two shots; several received placebo; per-sample allocation not given. All samples were drawn on day 63, counting from the first vaccine or placebo injection. Germline CDR1 reads MNHEY; CDR2 reads SMNVEV (reference sequence). The CDR3 spans 13 residues. The ends were cut back, 6 bases at V and 5 bases at J, with 13 bases in the middle.

V and J are TRBV27 and TRBJ1-1, with D tentatively TRBD1 (5 bases). Sequenced material: peripheral blood, taken in a trial of Ad26.COV2.S vaccine versus placebo. The TCR was taken from a person aged 18-60 years who received the Ad26.COV2.S COVID-19 vaccine or a placebo. CDR3 loop: CASSTGLSTEAFF. The DNA of the CDR3 is TGTGCCAGCAGCACGGGACTTTCGACTGAAGCTTTCTTT.